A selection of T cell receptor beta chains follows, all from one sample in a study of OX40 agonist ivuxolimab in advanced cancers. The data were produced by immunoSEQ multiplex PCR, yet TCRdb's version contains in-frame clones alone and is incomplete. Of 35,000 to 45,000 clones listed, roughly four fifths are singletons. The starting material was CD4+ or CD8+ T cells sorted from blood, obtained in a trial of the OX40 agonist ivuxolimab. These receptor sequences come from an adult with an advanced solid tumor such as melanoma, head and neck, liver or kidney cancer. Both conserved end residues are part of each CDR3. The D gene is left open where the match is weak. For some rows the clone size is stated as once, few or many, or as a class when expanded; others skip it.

CDR3aa: CSAKTGGTEAFF; CDR3nt: TGCAGCGCTAAAACAGGGGGGACTGAAGCTTTCTTT; v_gene: TRBV29-1; j_gene: TRBJ1-1; d_gene: TRBD1; abundance: NA
CDR3aa: CASSFRWDRDYNEQFF; CDR3nt: TGTGCCAGCAGCTTTCGATGGGACAGGGACTACAATGAGCAGTTCTTC; v_gene: TRBV5-6; j_gene: TRBJ2-1; d_gene: TRBD1; abundance: few
CDR3aa: CASSLLVAENTGELFF; CDR3nt: TGTGCCAGCAGCTTGCTGGTAGCGGAGAACACCGGGGAGCTGTTTTTT; v_gene: TRBV5-6; j_gene: TRBJ2-2; d_gene: NA; abundance: NA
CDR3aa: CASRVSREFTEAFF; CDR3nt: TGTGCCAGCAGAGTTTCAAGGGAATTCACTGAAGCTTTCTTT; v_gene: TRBV28; j_gene: TRBJ1-1; d_gene: NA; abundance: few
CDR3aa: CASSYPFGLAGETQYF; CDR3nt: TGTGCCAGCAGTTACCCCTTCGGACTAGCGGGAGAGACCCAGTACTTC; v_gene: TRBV6-6; j_gene: TRBJ2-5; d_gene: TRBD2; abundance: NA
CDR3aa: CASSLEGEGRSGNTIYF; CDR3nt: TGTGCCAGCAGCTTAGAAGGTGAAGGGCGAAGTGGAAACACCATATATTTT; v_gene: TRBV7-9; j_gene: TRBJ1-3; d_gene: NA; abundance: few
CDR3aa: CAWSHGTSGSQWGNEQFF; CDR3nt: TGTGCCTGGAGCCATGGGACTAGCGGGTCCCAATGGGGCAATGAGCAGTTCTTC; v_gene: TRBV30; j_gene: TRBJ2-1; d_gene: TRBD2; abundance: NA
CDR3aa: CSATSGETQYF; CDR3nt: TGCAGTGCCACTAGCGGAGAGACCCAGTACTTC; v_gene: TRBV20-1; j_gene: TRBJ2-5; d_gene: TRBD2; abundance: NA
CDR3aa: CASSLGGLANEKLFF; CDR3nt: TGTGCCAGCAGTTTAGGGGGGTTGGCTAATGAAAAACTGTTTTTT; v_gene: TRBV27; j_gene: TRBJ1-4; d_gene: NA; abundance: NA
CDR3aa: CASSWGRSTDTQYF; CDR3nt: TGTGCCAGCAGCTGGGGAAGATCCACAGATACGCAGTATTTT; v_gene: TRBV9; j_gene: TRBJ2-3; d_gene: NA; abundance: NA
CDR3aa: CASSLRNGGNEQFF; CDR3nt: TGTGCCAGCAGCTTAAGGAACGGGGGGAATGAGCAGTTCTTC; v_gene: TRBV5-6; j_gene: TRBJ2-1; d_gene: TRBD2; abundance: NA
CDR3aa: CASSRDATAGELFF; CDR3nt: TGTGCCAGCAGCAGGGACGCCACGGCCGGGGAGCTGTTTTTT; v_gene: TRBV5-4; j_gene: TRBJ2-2; d_gene: NA; abundance: NA
CDR3aa: CASRGLAGATGELFF; CDR3nt: TGTGCCAGCAGGGGACTAGCGGGGGCAACCGGGGAGCTGTTTTTT; v_gene: TRBV6-1; j_gene: TRBJ2-2; d_gene: TRBD2; abundance: NA
CDR3aa: CASSVDDGGTFTEAFF; CDR3nt: TGTGCCAGCAGCGTAGACGACGGGGGCACTTTCACTGAAGCTTTCTTT; v_gene: TRBV9; j_gene: TRBJ1-1; d_gene: NA; abundance: NA
CDR3aa: CASRQGQVEQYF; CDR3nt: TGTGCCAGCAGACAGGGACAGGTCGAGCAGTACTTC; v_gene: TRBV11-2; j_gene: TRBJ2-7; d_gene: TRBD1; abundance: once
CDR3aa: CASRAQSGQGNQPQHF; CDR3nt: TGTGCCAGTAGGGCCCAGAGTGGGCAAGGCAATCAGCCCCAGCATTTT; v_gene: TRBV19; j_gene: TRBJ1-5; d_gene: NA; abundance: NA
CDR3aa: CASSPTLGREASYNEQFF; CDR3nt: TGTGCCAGCAGCCCGACCTTGGGGCGGGAAGCATCCTACAATGAGCAGTTCTTC; v_gene: TRBV7-9; j_gene: TRBJ2-1; d_gene: NA; abundance: NA
CDR3aa: CASSLPFNEKLFF; CDR3nt: TGTGCCAGCAGCCTCCCGTTTAATGAAAAACTGTTTTTT; v_gene: TRBV7-9; j_gene: TRBJ1-4; d_gene: NA; abundance: NA
CDR3aa: CASSVDRGNTEAFF; CDR3nt: TGTGCCAGCAGTGTCGACAGGGGGAACACTGAAGCTTTCTTT; v_gene: TRBV2; j_gene: TRBJ1-1; d_gene: TRBD1; abundance: NA
CDR3aa: CAITAGGNSYEQYF; CDR3nt: TGTGCCATCACTGCGGGGGGAAACTCCTACGAGCAGTACTTC; v_gene: TRBV10-3; j_gene: TRBJ2-7; d_gene: TRBD2; abundance: NA
CDR3aa: CASSAPSGSGEQYF; CDR3nt: TGTGCCAGCAGCGCCCCCAGCGGGAGCGGGGAGCAGTACTTC; v_gene: TRBV11-1; j_gene: TRBJ2-7; d_gene: TRBD2; abundance: NA
CDR3aa: CASSLGQTTGELFF; CDR3nt: TGCGCCAGCAGCTTGGGACAGACCACCGGGGAGCTGTTTTTT; v_gene: TRBV5-1; j_gene: TRBJ2-2; d_gene: NA; abundance: NA
CDR3aa: CASSRVIAGTDTQYF; CDR3nt: TGTGCCAGCAGCCGCGTTATAGCGGGGACGGATACGCAGTATTTT; v_gene: TRBV11-2; j_gene: TRBJ2-3; d_gene: TRBD2; abundance: few